These 16 T cell receptor beta chains originate from one sample sequenced in a study of blood T cells in healthy people across ages. Primers used in a second PCR of about 6 to 11 cycles were a sample-barcoded 5' primer and a J-beta primer mix. MiXCR, applied by TCRdb to the 5' RACE reads, yields one record per CDR3 protein. The sample holds about 640,000 distinct CDR3 sequences, under 70% seen once. The material sequenced was blood. Every receptor here comes from a man aged 55 to 70 in good health.

The rearrangement uses TRBV28 and TRBJ2-3, with D perhaps given as TRBD1 or TRBD2 (5 bases each). Deletions cut 7 bases from V and 2 bases from J, with 22 bases between. There are 17 residues in the CDR3. Per germline, CDR1 MDHEN and CDR2 SYDVKM. CDR3 amino acids: CASKRLGPSHVTDTQYF. Written as DNA, the CDR3 is TGTGCCAGCAAGCGGTTGGGACCATCACACGTCACAGATACGCAGTATTTT.

V and J are TRBV4-1 and TRBJ2-5; D perhaps matches TRBD1 (6 bases). The J call is uncertain, as TRBJ2-7 better fits the DNA end. Per the germline V gene, CDR1 is MGHRA and CDR2 is YSYEKL. The CDR3 sequence is 14 residues long. CDR3 DNA: TGCGCCAGCAGCCCACCGGACAGTAGGGGCGAGCAGTACTTC. This translates into CASSPPDSRGEQYF.

The chain carries TRBV9 and TRBJ2-1, with 8 bases fitting TRBD1. Germline-derived CDR1 and CDR2 are SGDLS and YYNGEE. After removal of 0 bases from V and 10 bases from J, the junction contained 6 bases not matched to a gene. This CDR3 comprises 14 residues. DNA of the CDR3: TGTGCCAGCAGCGTAGGAGGGGACAGGTTAGAGCAGTTCTTC. As protein: CASSVGGDRLEQFF.

This clonotype has more than one count but fewer than ten. CDR3 sequence: CSASPSSQETQYF. CDR3 DNA: TGCAGTGCTAGCCCCTCCAGCCAAGAGACCCAGTACTTC. This chain links TRBV20-1 with TRBJ2-5, with D unresolved. Germline assignment: CDR1 DFQATT and CDR2 SNEGSKA (reference sequence). V shed 3 bases and J shed 1 base, with 9 bases lying between them. This CDR3 spans 13 amino acids.

This clonotype has just a few counts. The rearrangement joins TRBV3-1 to TRBJ2-1; the D is unclear. V was pared by 2 bases and J by 9 bases, with 8 bases between. CDR3 length: 12 residues. CDR1 is LGHDT, CDR2 YNNKEL, per germline (reference sequence). CDR3 region: CASSQIGLEQFF. CDR3 sequence (DNA): TGTGCCAGCAGCCAAATAGGGCTTGAGCAGTTCTTC.

The chain has TRBV29-1 and TRBJ1-1; the D gene is possibly TRBD1 (5 bases). Germline values: CDR1 SQVTM, CDR2 ANQGSEA. The CDR3 is 12 residues long. The germline V and J ends were trimmed by 7 bases and 0 bases, with 9 bases remaining between them. DNA of the CDR3: TGCAGCGCCGGGGGGTTGAACACTGAAGCTTTCTTT. This gives the protein CSAGGLNTEAFF.

The J gene is TRBJ2-7, the V gene TRBV27, with D possibly being TRBD1 or TRBD2 (5 bases each). Germline-derived CDR1 and CDR2 are MNHEY and SMNVEV (reference sequence). Trimming pared 5 bases from V and 7 bases from J, leaving 15 bases between. The CDR3 contains 13 residues. The CDR3 loop reads CASSKPGTREQYF. The CDR3 DNA reads TGTGCCAGCAGTAAGCCGGGGACGAGGGAGCAGTACTTC.

The rearrangement joins TRBV2 to TRBJ2-1; TRBD1 might be the D (6 bases). Trimming shortened V by 5 bases and J by 7 bases, and 15 bases separated the two germline ends. CDR1 is SNHLY, CDR2 FYNNEI, per germline. The CDR3 sequence is 14 residues long. The CDR3 nucleotides read TGTGCCAGCAGTAGGGGGACCGCTGGTAATGAGCAGTTCTTC. The encoded protein is CASSRGTAGNEQFF.

The chain combines TRBV28 with TRBJ1-4; D gene unclear. This CDR3 is built from 14 residues. Germline V gene data show CDR1 as MDHEN and CDR2 as SYDVKM. The V end was cut by 5 bases, the J end by 4 bases, with 11 bases between. DNA for the CDR3: TGTGCCAGCAGTGCATCACGACTTAATGAAAAACTGTTTTTT. Translating gives CASSASRLNEKLFF.

The chain recombines TRBV5-4 with TRBJ2-3, with D possibly TRBD2 on 5 matching bases. The CDR3 contains 14 residues. Trimming shortened V by 4 bases and J by 0 bases, and 9 bases separated the two germline ends. Germline V gene data show CDR1 as SGHNT and CDR2 as YYREEE (reference sequence). CDR3 sequence reads: CASSQTKSTDTQYF. CDR3 sequence (DNA): TGTGCCAGCAGCCAGACTAAGAGCACAGATACGCAGTATTTT. Full variable domain (missing parts from reference TRBV5-4 and TRBJ2-3): ETGVTQSPTHLIKTRGQQVTLRCSSQSGHNTVSWYQQALGQGPQFIFQYYREEENGRGNFPPRFSGLQFPNYSSELNVNALELDDSALYLCASSQTKSTDTQYFGPGTRLTVL.

The genes are TRBV10-3 and TRBJ2-3; 11 bases map to TRBD2. CDR1 and CDR2 from the germline V gene are ENHRY and SYGVKD. The trim removed 5 bases at V and 6 bases at J, leaving 4 bases unmatched. The CDR3 length is 14 residues. DNA for the CDR3: TGTGCCATCAGTTGGACTAGCGGGCCGGATACGCAGTATTTT. Encoded protein: CAISWTSGPDTQYF.

CDR3 region: CSVEDAQNTEAFF. The CDR3 coding sequence is TGCAGCGTTGAAGATGCTCAGAACACTGAAGCTTTCTTT. The chain joins TRBV29-1 to TRBJ1-1; D is ambiguous. Germline V gene lookup returns CDR1 SQVTM and CDR2 ANQGSEA. The CDR3 consists of 13 residues. V gave up 0 bases and J gave up 1 base, with 6 bases separating them.

This clonotype was found a few times. This sequence joins TRBV4-1 and TRBJ1-1; a weak D match, TRBD1 (6 bases). Germline V gives CDR1 MGHRA, CDR2 YSYEKL. Trimming took off 8 bases at V and 3 bases at J, with 10 bases between the two ends. The CDR3 contains 12 residues. Here the CDR3 DNA reads TGCGCCAGCGGAAGGGGGTACACTGAAGCTTTCTTT. Amino acid sequence: CASGRGYTEAFF.

This chain joins TRBV5-8 and TRBJ1-6; D ambiguous. V gave up 2 bases and J gave up 3 bases, with 15 bases separating them. The CDR3 contains 17 residues. The germline V gene has CDR1 SGHTS and CDR2 YDEGEE. The CDR3 DNA is TGTGCCAGCAGCTTACCACCCGGACGGATCTATAATTCACCCCTCCACTTT. It translates to CASSLPPGRIYNSPLHF.

The gene calls are TRBV6-1 and TRBJ2-1; 9 bases line up with TRBD2. Germline CDR1 MNHNS, CDR2 SASEGT. The CDR3 contains 15 residues. The V segment lost 7 bases and the J segment 6 bases; nucleotides outside the gene matches: 10. In nucleotides, the CDR3 is TGTGCCAGCACTTGGGCGGGGGGGCTCGGCAATGAGCAGTTCTTC. This encodes CASTWAGGLGNEQFF.

CDR3 nucleotide sequence: TGTGCCAGCAGTTTATCAGGGAGGAACACCGGGGAGCTGTTTTTT. It translates to CASSLSGRNTGELFF. The chain combines TRBV12-3 or TRBV12-4 with TRBJ2-2; D tentatively fits TRBD1 or TRBD2 (5 bases each). There are 15 residues in the CDR3. Trimming left V 2 bases short and J 1 base short, with 8 bases between.